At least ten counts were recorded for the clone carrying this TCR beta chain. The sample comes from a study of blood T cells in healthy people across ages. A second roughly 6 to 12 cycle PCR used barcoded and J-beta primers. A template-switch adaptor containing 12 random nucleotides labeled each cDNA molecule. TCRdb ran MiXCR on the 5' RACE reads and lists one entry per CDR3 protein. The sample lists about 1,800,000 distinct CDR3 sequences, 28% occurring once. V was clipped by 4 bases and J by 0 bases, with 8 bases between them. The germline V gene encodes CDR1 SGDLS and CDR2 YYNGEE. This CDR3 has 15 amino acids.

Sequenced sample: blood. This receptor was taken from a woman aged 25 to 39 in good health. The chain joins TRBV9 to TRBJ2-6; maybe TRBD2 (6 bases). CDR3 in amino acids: CASSRRASGANVLTF. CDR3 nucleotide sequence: TGTGCCAGCAGCCGGAGGGCCTCTGGGGCCAACGTCCTGACTTTC.